This T cell receptor (beta chain) is drawn from a study of CD8 T cell repertoires and HIV-1 epitope variants. The repertoire was sequenced with immunoSEQ multiplex PCR; TCRdb's copy has only in-frame clones and lacks some. This sample has 4,000 to 5,000 clones, with under 70% found just once. Their recognized antigens are unknown. Sequencing was carried out using cultured CD8+ T cells derived from PBMCs. The source is a male donor with HIV.

This clone was seen just once. The CDR3 here is CSVVHRDGNEQFF. Written as DNA, the CDR3 is TGCAGCGTTGTCCACAGGGACGGCAATGAGCAGTTCTTC. The rearrangement uses TRBV29-1 and TRBJ2-1, with a tentative D call TRBD1 (6 bases). The CDR3 spans 13 residues. V dropped 4 bases and J dropped 6 bases, with 13 bases sitting between them. Germline V gene lookup returns CDR1 SQVTM and CDR2 ANQGSEA.